The clone carrying this T cell receptor beta chain was picked up one time. The data stem from a study of T cell responses to AZD1222 COVID-19 vaccine. Germline CDR1 is SQVTM and CDR2 is ANQGSEA. This CDR3 has 14 amino acids. Trimming pared 1 base from V and 5 bases from J, leaving 12 bases between. Libraries were prepared by immunoSEQ multiplex PCR; TCRdb keeps only in-frame clonotypes and omits some of them. Here the sample spans some 140,000 clones, 80% to 95% being singletons. This specimen consisted of peripheral blood, obtained on day 0 of AZD1222 vaccination. The chain carries TRBV29-1 and TRBJ2-1; TRBD2 might be the D (6 bases). This receptor was taken from an adult in good health. CDR3: CSVEGTITNNEQFF. Written as DNA, the CDR3 is TGCAGCGTTGAAGGGACTATTACCAACAATGAGCAGTTCTTC.